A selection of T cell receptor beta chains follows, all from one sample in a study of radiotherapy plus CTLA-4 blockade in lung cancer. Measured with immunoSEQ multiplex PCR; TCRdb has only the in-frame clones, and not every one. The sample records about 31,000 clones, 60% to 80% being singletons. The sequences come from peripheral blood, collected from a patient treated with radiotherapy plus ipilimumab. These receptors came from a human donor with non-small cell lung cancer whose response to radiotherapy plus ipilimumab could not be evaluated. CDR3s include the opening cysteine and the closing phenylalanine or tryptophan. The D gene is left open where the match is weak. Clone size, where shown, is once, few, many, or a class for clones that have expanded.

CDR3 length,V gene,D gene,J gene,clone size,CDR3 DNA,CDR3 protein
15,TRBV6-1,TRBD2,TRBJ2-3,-,TGTGCCAGCAGCCCGGGACGGGGGGGCTCAGATACGCAGTATTTT,CASSPGRGGSDTQYF
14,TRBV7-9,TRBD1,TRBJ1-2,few,TGTGCCAGCAGCCCAACGACAGGGGTCAGTGGCTACACCTTC,CASSPTTGVSGYTF
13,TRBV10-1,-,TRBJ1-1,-,TGCGCCAGCAGTGAGAACAGGTACACTGAAGCTTTCTTT,CASSENRYTEAFF
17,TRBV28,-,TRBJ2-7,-,TGTGCCAGCAGTTTAAAAAGAGGCGGACTCAGCTCCTACGAGCAGTACTTC,CASSLKRGGLSSYEQYF
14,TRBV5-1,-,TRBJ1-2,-,TGCGCCAGCAGCCGGTCTGGATTGGGCGAGGGCTACACCTTC,CASSRSGLGEGYTF
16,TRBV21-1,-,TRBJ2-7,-,TGTGCCAATACCGGGACTAGCGGGGGGGGATCCTACGAGCAGTACTTC,CANTGTSGGGSYEQYF
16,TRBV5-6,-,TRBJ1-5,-,TGTGCCAGCAGCTTGGGGGAGGGGTATAGCAATCAGCCCCAGCATTTT,CASSLGEGYSNQPQHF
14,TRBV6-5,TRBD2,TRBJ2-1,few,TGTGCCAGCAGAGCCGGGACTAGCTACAATGAGCAGTTCTTC,CASRAGTSYNEQFF
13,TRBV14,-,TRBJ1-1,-,TGTGCCAGCAGCCTGTATCTGAACACTGAAGCTTTCTTT,CASSLYLNTEAFF
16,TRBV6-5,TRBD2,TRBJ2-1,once,TGTGCCAGCAGTTACGTAGGCGGGAGTACGGGCAATGAGCAGTTCTTC,CASSYVGGSTGNEQFF
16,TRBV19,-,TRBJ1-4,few,TGTGCCACCCACCCCAGGGGCGTCAGGGAAGGTGAAAAACTGTTTTTT,CATHPRGVREGEKLFF
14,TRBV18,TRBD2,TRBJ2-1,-,TGTGCCAGCTCAAGCTCCGGGACTAGCTATGAGCAGTTCTTC,CASSSSGTSYEQFF
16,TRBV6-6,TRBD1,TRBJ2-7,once,TGTGCCAGCAGTCACTACCCGGGACAGGGATCCTACGAGCAGTACTTC,CASSHYPGQGSYEQYF
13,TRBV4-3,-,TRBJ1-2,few,TGCGCCAGCAGCCAAGATTTCACAGCTGGCTACACCTTC,CASSQDFTAGYTF
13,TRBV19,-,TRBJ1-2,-,TGTGCCAGTAGTATACAGGCCGATTTGGGCTACACCTTC,CASSIQADLGYTF
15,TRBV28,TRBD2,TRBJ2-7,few,TGTGCCAGCAGTTTGACGGGGGGGGCAGGGAACGAGCAGTACTTC,CASSLTGGAGNEQYF
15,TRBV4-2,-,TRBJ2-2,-,TGTGCCAGCAGCCAAGTCGGGAGTGACACCGGGGAGCTGTTTTTT,CASSQVGSDTGELFF